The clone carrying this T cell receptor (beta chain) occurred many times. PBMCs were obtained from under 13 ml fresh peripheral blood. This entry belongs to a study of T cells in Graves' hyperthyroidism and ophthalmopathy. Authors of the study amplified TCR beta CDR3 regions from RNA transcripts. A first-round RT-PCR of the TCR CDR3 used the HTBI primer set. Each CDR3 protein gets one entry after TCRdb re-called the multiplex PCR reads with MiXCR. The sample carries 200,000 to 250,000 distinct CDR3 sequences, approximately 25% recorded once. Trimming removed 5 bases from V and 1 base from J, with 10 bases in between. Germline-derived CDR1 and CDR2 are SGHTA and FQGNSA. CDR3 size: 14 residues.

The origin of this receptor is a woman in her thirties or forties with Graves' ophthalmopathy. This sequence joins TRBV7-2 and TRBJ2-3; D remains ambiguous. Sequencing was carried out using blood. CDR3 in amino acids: CASSLPDRTDTQYF. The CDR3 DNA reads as TGTGCCAGCAGCCTTCCAGACCGCACAGATACGCAGTATTTT.